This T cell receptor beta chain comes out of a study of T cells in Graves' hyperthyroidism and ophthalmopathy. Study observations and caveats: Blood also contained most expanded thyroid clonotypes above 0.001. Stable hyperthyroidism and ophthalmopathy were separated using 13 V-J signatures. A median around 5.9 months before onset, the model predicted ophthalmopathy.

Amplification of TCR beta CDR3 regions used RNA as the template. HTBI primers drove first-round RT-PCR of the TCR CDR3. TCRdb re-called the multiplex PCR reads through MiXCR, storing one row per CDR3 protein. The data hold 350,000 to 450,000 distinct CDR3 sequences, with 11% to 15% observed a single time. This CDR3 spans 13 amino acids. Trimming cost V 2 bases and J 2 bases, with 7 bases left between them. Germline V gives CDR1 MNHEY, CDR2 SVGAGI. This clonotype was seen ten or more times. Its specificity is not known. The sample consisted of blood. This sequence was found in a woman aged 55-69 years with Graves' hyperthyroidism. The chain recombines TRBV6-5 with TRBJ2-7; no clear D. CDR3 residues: CASSYGHAYEQYF. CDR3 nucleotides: TGTGCCAGCAGTTACGGGCACGCCTACGAGCAGTACTTC.